The 14 T cell receptor beta chains in this list originate from one sample, sequenced in a study of T cell changes during pregnancy in multiple sclerosis. Profiling relied on immunoSEQ multiplex PCR, and the TCRdb table lists in-frame clones only, not all of them. The sample contains some 60,000 clones, about nine tenths of which appear only once. Sample: peripheral blood, taken in the first trimester of pregnancy. These receptors were obtained from a female donor in good health, enrolled as a control in a pregnancy study.

This chain links TRBV18 with TRBJ2-5, with unresolved D. Germline CDR1 reads KGHSH; CDR2 reads LQKENI. V gave up 3 bases and J gave up 1 base, with 9 bases separating them. The CDR3 runs 14 residues. The CDR3 nucleotides are TGTGCCAGCTCACCCCCCGCAGTCCAAGAGACCCAGTACTTC. Translating gives CASSPPAVQETQYF.

The rearrangement links TRBV5-1 to TRBJ2-7; 8 bases agree with TRBD1. After removal of 7 bases from V and 7 bases from J, the junction contained 4 bases not matched to a gene. The CDR3 length is 11 residues. Germline V gene sequence: CDR1 SGHRS, CDR2 YFSETQ. The CDR3 here is CASSTGAEQYF. For the CDR3, the DNA is TGCGCCAGCTCGACAGGGGCGGAGCAGTACTTC.

J is TRBJ2-3 and V is TRBV6-6, with a tentative D call TRBD2 (6 bases). The CDR3 has 15 amino acids. V was trimmed by 4 bases and J by 2 bases, leaving 13 bases between them. CDR1 and CDR2 (germline): MNHNY, SVGAGI (reference sequence). The CDR3 spells CASSFSAGITDTQYF. CDR3 nucleotides: TGTGCCAGCAGTTTCTCTGCGGGGATCACAGATACGCAGTATTTT.

The chain combines TRBV19 with TRBJ2-1; 8 bases align to TRBD1. Germline CDR1 reads LNHDA; CDR2 reads SQIVND (reference sequence). V shed 1 base, J shed 4 bases, and the junction held 0 bases outside the gene matches. The CDR3 spans 14 residues. The CDR3 spells CASSIGTGYNEQFF. The CDR3 coding sequence is TGTGCCAGTAGTATAGGGACAGGGTACAATGAGCAGTTCTTC.

This chain links TRBV5-8 with TRBJ2-7, with 10 bases lining up with TRBD2. The CDR3 runs to 13 residues. Germline V lookup: CDR1 SGHTS, CDR2 YDEGEE. Germline trimming cut 1 base from V and 9 bases from J; bases unmatched to any gene: 4. The chain's CDR3 is CASSLTSGMRQYF. CDR3 nucleotides: TGTGCCAGCAGCTTGACTAGCGGGATGAGGCAGTACTTC.

The rearrangement joins TRBV7-9 to TRBJ2-5; possibly TRBD2 for D (6 bases). Germline V lookup: CDR1 SEHNR, CDR2 FQNEAQ (reference sequence). The CDR3 totals 14 residues. V lost 1 base, J lost 5 bases, and 11 bases lay in between. CDR3 nucleotide sequence: TGTGCCAGCAGCTTAGGGGGGGTAGGGGAGACCCAGTACTTC. Translation: CASSLGGVGETQYF. The entire variable domain, with the rest obtained from reference TRBV7-9 and TRBJ2-5, is as follows: DTGVSQNPRHKITKRGQNVTFRCDPISEHNRLYWYRQTLGQGPEFLTYFQNEAQLEKSRLLSDRFSAERPKGSFSTLEIQRTEQGDSAMYLCASSLGGVGETQYFGPGTRLLVL.

The chain carries TRBV7-6 and TRBJ2-5, with no clear D. The CDR3 extends over 14 amino acids. CDR1 is SGHVS and CDR2 is FNYEAQ in the germline V gene. The ends were cut back, 5 bases at V and 7 bases at J, with 17 bases in the middle. The CDR3 loop is CASSQTPWLGTQYF. The DNA of the CDR3 is TGTGCCAGCAGCCAAACCCCTTGGCTAGGGACCCAGTACTTC.

The rearrangement joins TRBV7-8 to TRBJ1-2; 9 nucleotides line up with TRBD1. Germline values: CDR1 SGHVS, CDR2 FQNEAQ. The V gene end was trimmed by 3 bases and the J gene end by 8 bases; junction bases not matched to a gene: 13. The CDR3 has 16 amino acids. The CDR3: CASSFSSRTGVTGYTF. CDR3 bases: TGTGCCAGCAGCTTTAGTTCCCGGACAGGGGTTACCGGCTACACCTTC.

The chain combines TRBV19 with TRBJ2-7; 7 bases map to TRBD2. The CDR3 is made up of 14 amino acids. V was pared by 5 bases and J by 2 bases, with 6 bases of the junction left unmatched. Germline CDR1 LNHDA, CDR2 SQIVND (reference sequence). CDR3 coding DNA: TGTGCCAGTAGTTTTTTTGCGGGGGCCTACGAGCAGTACTTC. Its protein product is CASSFFAGAYEQYF.

V and J are TRBV7-9 and TRBJ2-1, with D perhaps matching TRBD1 (5 bases). This CDR3 has 13 amino acids. CDR1 is SEHNR, CDR2 FQNEAQ, per germline (reference sequence). V lost 2 bases to trimming and J lost 6 bases, with 8 bases between them. CDR3 sequence: CASSLRQGNEQFF. CDR3 DNA sequence: TGTGCCAGCAGCTTACGCCAGGGCAATGAGCAGTTCTTC.

This sequence joins TRBV6-6 and TRBJ1-6; maybe TRBD1 (5 bases). Germline CDR1 MNHNY, CDR2 SVGAGI (reference sequence). The CDR3 contains 15 residues. Trimming left V 6 bases short and J 3 bases short, with 12 bases between. This CDR3 is CASRGLKSYNSPLHF. The DNA for the CDR3 is TGTGCCAGCAGGGGACTTAAGAGCTATAATTCACCCCTCCACTTT.

The chain's CDR3 is CNRVGVETQYF. The DNA for the CDR3 is TGCAACCGCGTCGGTGTTGAGACCCAGTACTTC. The chain carries TRBV29-1 and TRBJ2-5; no clear D. The CDR3 contains 11 residues. Looked up from germline, CDR1 is SQVTM and CDR2 is ANQGSEA.

The chain has TRBV14 and TRBJ2-7, with 12 bases lining up with TRBD2. CDR1 and CDR2 from the germline V gene are SGHDN and FVKESK. The CDR3 has 21 amino acids. Unmatched junction bases numbered 19, after V lost 1 base and J lost 3 bases. This CDR3 reads CASSQVSTSGRTVAHLYEQYF. The CDR3 DNA follows: TGTGCCAGCAGCCAAGTATCAACTAGCGGGAGGACAGTAGCTCATCTCTACGAGCAGTACTTC.

V is TRBV5-4 and J is TRBJ1-6; unclear D gene. From germline, CDR1 is SGHNT and CDR2 YYREEE (reference sequence). Between the trimmed V and J ends, which lost 3 bases and 14 bases, there was a span of 6 bases. The CDR3 has 10 residues. The CDR3, as DNA: TGTGCCAGCAGCTCAGTTTCCCTCCACTTT. Translation gives CASSSVSLHF.